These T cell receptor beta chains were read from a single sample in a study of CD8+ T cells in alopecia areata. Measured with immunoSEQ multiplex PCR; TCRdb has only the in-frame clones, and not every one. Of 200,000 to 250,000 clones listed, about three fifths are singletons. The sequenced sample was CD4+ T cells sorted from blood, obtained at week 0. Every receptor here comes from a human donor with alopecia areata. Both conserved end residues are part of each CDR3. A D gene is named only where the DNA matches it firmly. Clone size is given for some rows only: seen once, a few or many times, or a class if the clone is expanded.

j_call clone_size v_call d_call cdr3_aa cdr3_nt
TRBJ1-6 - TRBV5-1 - CASSPGPSPPTLHF TGCGCCAGCAGCCCCGGACCGTCCCCACCAACCCTCCACTTT
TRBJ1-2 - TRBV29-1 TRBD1 CSVTRTGFNYGYTF TGCAGCGTTACCCGGACAGGTTTTAACTATGGCTACACCTTC
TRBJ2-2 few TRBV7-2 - CASSSRQANTGELFF TGTGCCAGCAGTAGTCGACAGGCGAACACCGGGGAGCTGTTTTTT
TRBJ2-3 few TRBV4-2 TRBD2 CASSQEGRGGDTQYF TGTGCCAGCAGCCAAGAAGGACGGGGGGGAGATACGCAGTATTTT
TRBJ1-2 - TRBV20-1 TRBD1 CVPGTGPGYTF TGCGTACCTGGGACAGGGCCTGGCTACACCTTC
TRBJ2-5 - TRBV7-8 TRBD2 CASGYSGSETQYF TGTGCCAGCGGATATAGCGGGAGTGAGACCCAGTACTTC
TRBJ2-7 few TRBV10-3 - CATQPQVPYEQYF TGTGCCACCCAGCCCCAGGTGCCCTACGAGCAGTACTTC
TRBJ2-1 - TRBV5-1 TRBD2 CASSLGLAGDKFYNEQFF TGCGCCAGCAGCTTGGGGCTAGCGGGAGACAAATTCTACAATGAGCAGTTCTTC
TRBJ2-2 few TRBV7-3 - CASSPIMTGELFF TGTGCCAGCAGCCCTATAATGACCGGGGAGCTGTTTTTT
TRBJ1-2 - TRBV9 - CASSVELDGYGYTF TGTGCCAGCAGCGTGGAACTGGATGGCTATGGCTACACCTTC
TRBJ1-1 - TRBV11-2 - CASRSTGTAMNTEAFF TGTGCCAGCAGGTCCACCGGGACGGCGATGAACACTGAAGCTTTCTTT
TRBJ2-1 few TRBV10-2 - CASSESWFYNEQFF TGCGCCAGCAGTGAGTCGTGGTTCTACAATGAGCAGTTCTTC
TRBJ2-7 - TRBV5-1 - CASSLSGSTYEQYF TGCGCCAGCAGCTTGTCTGGGTCAACCTACGAGCAGTACTTC
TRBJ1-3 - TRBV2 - CASTVGNTIYF TGTGCCAGCACCGTTGGAAACACCATATATTTT
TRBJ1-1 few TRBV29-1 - CSVPGRSNTEAFF TGCAGCGTCCCCGGGCGGAGCAACACTGAAGCTTTCTTT
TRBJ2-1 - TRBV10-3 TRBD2 CATRTSDYNEQFF TGTGCCACCAGGACTAGCGATTACAATGAGCAGTTCTTC
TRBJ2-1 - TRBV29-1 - CSVLKRLYNEQFF TGCAGCGTCCTAAAGCGGCTATACAATGAGCAGTTCTTC
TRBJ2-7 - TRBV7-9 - CANLKIQPEQGRNYEQYF TGTGCCAACTTAAAAATCCAGCCCGAGCAGGGGAGAAACTACGAGCAGTACTTC
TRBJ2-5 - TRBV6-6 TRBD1 CASSYSVRGPGTQYF TGTGCCAGCAGTTACTCGGTCAGGGGGCCGGGGACCCAGTACTTC
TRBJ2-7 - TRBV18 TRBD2 CASSPLGGDSYEQYF TGTGCCAGCTCACCCCTGGGGGGGGATTCCTACGAGCAGTACTTC
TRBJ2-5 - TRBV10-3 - CAISTGQTATETQYF TGTGCCATCAGTACCGGACAGACCGCGACAGAGACCCAGTACTTC
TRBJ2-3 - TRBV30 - CAWTLGSDTQYF TGTGCCTGGACGTTAGGCTCAGATACGCAGTATTTT
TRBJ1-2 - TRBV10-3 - CAAGTENYGYTF TGTGCCGCCGGGACGGAGAACTATGGCTACACCTTC
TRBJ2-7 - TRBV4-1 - CASSQGSLTGTGEQYF TGCGCCAGCAGCCAAGGCTCTTTAACAGGGACGGGGGAGCAGTACTTC
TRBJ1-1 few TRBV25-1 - CASSEMNWVVGTEAFF TGTGCCAGCAGTGAAATGAATTGGGTCGTTGGCACTGAAGCTTTCTTT
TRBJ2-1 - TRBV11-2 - CASSLDSNNEQFF TGTGCCAGCAGCTTGGACTCCAACAATGAGCAGTTCTTC
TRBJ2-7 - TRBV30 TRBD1 CAWSRTGLIRRRYEQYF TGTGCCTGGTCCAGGACAGGCTTGATTAGACGTCGCTACGAGCAGTACTTC